This is a list of T cell receptor beta chains from one sample in a study of lymphopenia after photon versus proton radiotherapy. Method: immunoSEQ multiplex PCR; TCRdb's copy keeps in-frame clones and lacks some. The data hold roughly 25,000 clones, with 85% observed a single time. The specimen was peripheral blood, collected from a patient treated with photon-based radiotherapy. Receptors were obtained from a man aged 25-40 years with gastric cancer. Both conserved end residues are part of each CDR3. A D gene is named only where the DNA matches it firmly. Clone size is given for some rows only: seen once, a few or many times, or a class if the clone is expanded.

j_call v_call d_call clone_size cdr3_aa cdr3_nt
TRBJ2-7 TRBV25-1 TRBD1 - CASLGTDSYEQYF TGTGCCAGCCTCGGGACAGACTCCTACGAGCAGTACTTC
TRBJ2-7 TRBV9 - - CASTQGAGGTYEQYF TGTGCCAGCACTCAGGGGGCGGGAGGAACCTACGAGCAGTACTTC
TRBJ1-3 TRBV15 - - CATSRDLIGNTIYF TGTGCCACCAGCAGAGATCTCATTGGAAACACCATATATTTT
TRBJ2-3 TRBV14 TRBD1 - CASSERTGGTDTQYF TGTGCCAGCAGCGAACGGACAGGGGGCACAGATACGCAGTATTTT
TRBJ2-3 TRBV5-1 TRBD2 - CASSAGGSTDTQYF TGCGCCAGCAGCGCGGGGGGGTCCACAGATACGCAGTATTTT
TRBJ2-1 TRBV7-3 TRBD1 - CASSLGQGRSGIEQFF TGTGCCAGCAGCCTTGGACAGGGGCGTTCAGGGATTGAGCAGTTCTTC
TRBJ2-2 TRBV14 - - CASSQVGLGTGELFF TGTGCCAGCAGCCAAGTGGGACTTGGGACCGGGGAGCTGTTTTTT
TRBJ1-6 TRBV6-1 - - CASSLGEFGTLHF TGTGCCAGCAGCTTGGGGGAATTTGGGACCCTCCACTTT
TRBJ1-1 TRBV6-5 - - CASRTQGAVFEAFF TGTGCCAGCAGGACACAGGGTGCCGTCTTTGAAGCTTTCTTT
TRBJ1-5 TRBV4-2 TRBD1 once CASSQGDRGHDQPQHF TGTGCCAGCAGCCAAGGCGACAGGGGGCATGATCAGCCCCAGCATTTT
TRBJ2-1 TRBV28 TRBD2 - CASSLLFGTSGDNEQFF TGTGCCAGCAGTTTATTATTTGGGACTAGCGGAGACAATGAGCAGTTCTTC
TRBJ2-7 TRBV28 TRBD1 - CASSLGGQGADEQYF TGTGCCAGCAGTTTAGGTGGACAGGGGGCGGACGAGCAGTACTTC
TRBJ2-1 TRBV4-2 TRBD2 - CASSQELSSGGISSYNEQFF TGTGCCAGCAGCCAAGAACTATCTAGCGGGGGGATAAGCTCCTACAATGAGCAGTTCTTC
TRBJ1-1 TRBV19 - - CASRSRGAGTEAFF TGTGCCAGTAGGAGTAGGGGGGCAGGGACTGAAGCTTTCTTT
TRBJ1-6 TRBV9 TRBD1 - CASSAPGGRDSPLHF TGTGCCAGCAGCGCCCCAGGGGGTCGGGATTCACCCCTCCACTTT
TRBJ2-3 TRBV10-1 - - CASSDSTDTQYF TGCGCCAGCAGTGATTCCACAGATACGCAGTATTTT
TRBJ2-1 TRBV5-5 - - CASSLVRYNEQFF TGTGCCAGCAGCTTGGTTAGGTACAATGAGCAGTTCTTC
TRBJ2-1 TRBV7-8 TRBD2 - CASSLSGTSGRGTYNEQFF TGTGCCAGCAGCTTATCCGGGACTAGCGGGAGGGGTACCTACAATGAGCAGTTCTTC
TRBJ2-2 TRBV27 - - CASTRGINTGELFF TGTGCCAGCACAAGGGGGATTAACACCGGGGAGCTGTTTTTT
TRBJ1-2 TRBV10-3 - once CAIRTQGTLDYGYTF TGTGCCATCAGAACACAGGGAACCCTCGACTATGGCTACACCTTC
TRBJ2-1 TRBV28 TRBD2 - CAAKRDSGNEQFF TGTGCCGCGAAGCGGGATTCAGGCAATGAGCAGTTCTTC
TRBJ1-2 TRBV28 - - CASSRPYGYTF TGTGCCAGCAGTCGGCCTTACGGCTACACCTTC
TRBJ2-3 TRBV7-9 - - CASSFYRQVETDTQYF TGTGCCAGCAGCTTTTACAGACAGGTCGAAACAGATACGCAGTATTTT
TRBJ1-6 TRBV7-9 TRBD1 - CASSPPGTGNSPLHF TGTGCCAGCAGCCCCCCCGGGACAGGGAATTCCCCCCTCCACTTT
TRBJ2-3 TRBV11-2 TRBD2 few CASSRAGEGTDTQYF TGTGCCAGCAGCCGAGCGGGGGAAGGCACAGATACGCAGTATTTT
TRBJ2-3 TRBV5-4 TRBD1 - CASSLYRGWSDTQYF TGTGCCAGCAGCTTGTACAGGGGGTGGTCAGATACGCAGTATTTT
TRBJ2-2 TRBV9 TRBD1 once CASSSGTGTGPRGELFF TGTGCCAGCAGCTCCGGGACAGGGACCGGGCCGAGGGGGGAGCTGTTTTTT
TRBJ1-1 TRBV15 - - CATSLWQGEAFF TGTGCCACCAGTTTATGGCAGGGTGAAGCTTTCTTT
TRBJ2-2 TRBV5-1 - - CASSLDGATAGELFF TGCGCCAGCAGCTTGGATGGGGCTACGGCCGGGGAGCTGTTTTTT
TRBJ1-2 TRBV29-1 TRBD1 - CSVETGGYGYTF TGCAGCGTTGAGACAGGGGGTTATGGCTACACCTTC
TRBJ2-3 TRBV4-2 TRBD2 - CASSQGSGASTDTQYF TGTGCCAGCAGCCAAGGGAGCGGGGCTAGCACAGATACGCAGTATTTT
TRBJ1-1 TRBV28 - - CASRGNTEAFF TGTGCCAGCCGAGGGAACACTGAAGCTTTCTTT
TRBJ2-7 TRBV5-6 - - CASSPGRSYEQYF TGTGCCAGCAGCCCGGGACGGTCCTACGAGCAGTACTTC
TRBJ2-1 TRBV6-6 - - CASSYRGPSYNEQFF TGTGCCAGCAGTTACCGGGGACCCTCCTACAATGAGCAGTTCTTC
TRBJ2-3 TRBV5-1 - - CASSLAPGSATDTQYF TGCGCCAGCAGCTTGGCCCCCGGGAGTGCGACAGATACGCAGTATTTT
TRBJ2-1 TRBV28 TRBD1 - CASSLLETGAFNEQFF TGTGCCAGCAGCCTCTTGGAGACAGGGGCCTTCAATGAGCAGTTCTTC
TRBJ1-1 TRBV5-4 - medium-sized CASSLVQGNTEAFF TGTGCCAGCAGCTTGGTGCAGGGGAACACTGAAGCTTTCTTT
TRBJ1-4 TRBV6-5 - - CASSYSGADEKLFF TGTGCCAGCAGTTACTCGGGCGCGGATGAAAAACTGTTTTTT
TRBJ2-5 TRBV7-9 - - CASSEFGQETQYF TGTGCCAGCAGCGAGTTTGGGCAAGAGACCCAGTACTTC
TRBJ2-7 TRBV29-1 - - CSVGPFSYEQYF TGCAGCGTTGGACCCTTTAGTTACGAGCAGTACTTC
TRBJ2-7 TRBV21-1 - - CASSNTKGPATYEQYF TGTGCCAGCAGCAATACAAAGGGGCCGGCAACCTACGAGCAGTACTTC
TRBJ1-1 TRBV7-2 - - CASSYRVNTEAFF TGTGCCAGCAGCTATAGGGTGAACACTGAAGCTTTCTTT
TRBJ1-5 TRBV29-1 TRBD1 - CSVRQGNSNQPQHF TGCAGCGTCCGACAGGGAAATAGCAATCAGCCCCAGCATTTT
TRBJ2-3 TRBV11-3 TRBD1 - CASSANRGQTDTQYF TGTGCCAGCAGCGCTAACAGGGGTCAGACAGATACGCAGTATTTT
TRBJ2-2 TRBV5-4 TRBD2 once CASSPGGTNTGELFF TGTGCCAGCAGCCCGGGAGGCACGAACACCGGGGAGCTGTTTTTT
TRBJ2-1 TRBV5-1 - - CASSLALVRSITNEQFF TGCGCCAGCAGCTTGGCCCTCGTCAGGAGTATCACCAATGAGCAGTTCTTC
TRBJ1-2 TRBV7-3 TRBD1 - CASSGGQGYGYTF TGTGCCAGCAGCGGAGGACAGGGCTATGGCTACACCTTC
TRBJ2-1 TRBV2 TRBD2 - CASSERAGAYNEQFF TGTGCCAGCAGTGAAAGAGCGGGGGCTTACAATGAGCAGTTCTTC
TRBJ1-2 TRBV19 TRBD1 once CASRGTGGRRDGYTF TGTGCCAGTAGGGGGACAGGGGGCCGCAGGGATGGCTACACCTTC
TRBJ2-1 TRBV5-1 TRBD2 - CASSRRGASSYNEQFF TGCGCCAGCAGCAGGCGGGGGGCCAGCTCCTACAATGAGCAGTTCTTC
TRBJ1-4 TRBV4-2 - - CASSQGTGNEKLFF TGTGCCAGCAGCCAAGGGACTGGAAATGAAAAACTGTTTTTT
TRBJ1-2 TRBV18 - - CASSPPAQHYGYTF TGTGCCAGCTCACCACCGGCACAGCACTATGGCTACACCTTC
TRBJ1-2 TRBV5-1 TRBD1 - CASSLGQGANYGYTF TGCGCCAGCAGCTTGGGCCAGGGGGCCAACTATGGCTACACCTTC
TRBJ2-7 TRBV19 - - CASRSEEGHLEQYF TGTGCCAGCCGATCGGAGGAAGGGCATCTCGAGCAGTACTTC
TRBJ2-2 TRBV9 TRBD2 - CASSFWASGRTQDTGELFF TGTGCCAGCAGCTTCTGGGCTAGCGGGAGGACACAAGACACCGGGGAGCTGTTTTTT
TRBJ2-7 TRBV5-1 TRBD2 - CASSLDPAGGSEQYF TGCGCCAGCAGCTTGGACCCAGCGGGAGGTAGCGAGCAGTACTTC
TRBJ2-3 TRBV28 TRBD2 - CASSLFTSGLADTQYF TGTGCCAGCAGTTTATTTACTAGCGGGCTCGCAGATACGCAGTATTTT